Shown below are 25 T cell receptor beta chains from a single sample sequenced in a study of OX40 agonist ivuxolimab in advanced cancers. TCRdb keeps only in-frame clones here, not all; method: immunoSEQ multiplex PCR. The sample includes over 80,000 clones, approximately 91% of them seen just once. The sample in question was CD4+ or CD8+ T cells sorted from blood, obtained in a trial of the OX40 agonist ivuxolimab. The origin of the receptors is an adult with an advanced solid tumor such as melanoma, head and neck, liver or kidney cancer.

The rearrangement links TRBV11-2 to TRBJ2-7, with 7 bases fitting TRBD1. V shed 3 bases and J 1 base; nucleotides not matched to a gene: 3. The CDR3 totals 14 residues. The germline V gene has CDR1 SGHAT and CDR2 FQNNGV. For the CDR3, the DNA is TGTGCCAGCAGCTTCGTACAGGGGTCCTACGAGCAGTACTTC. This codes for CASSFVQGSYEQYF.

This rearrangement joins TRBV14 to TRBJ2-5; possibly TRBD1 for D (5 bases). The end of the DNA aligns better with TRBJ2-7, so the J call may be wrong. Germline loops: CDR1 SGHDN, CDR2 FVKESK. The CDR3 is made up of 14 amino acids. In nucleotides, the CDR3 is TGTGCCAGCAGCCCGCTGGGGCCTAGCTACGAGCAGTACTTC. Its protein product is CASSPLGPSYEQYF.

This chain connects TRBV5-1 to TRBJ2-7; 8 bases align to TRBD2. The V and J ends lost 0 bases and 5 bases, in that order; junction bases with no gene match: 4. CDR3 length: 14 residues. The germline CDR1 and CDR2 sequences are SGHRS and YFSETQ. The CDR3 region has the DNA TGCGCCAGCAGCTTGGGACTAGCGATCCACGAGCAGTACTTC. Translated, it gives CASSLGLAIHEQYF. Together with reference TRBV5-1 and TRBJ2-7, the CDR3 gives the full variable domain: KAGVTQTPRYLIKTRGQQVTLSCSPISGHRSVSWYQQTPGQGLQFLFEYFSETQRNKGNFPGRFSGRQFSNSRSEMNVSTLELGDSALYLCASSLGLAIHEQYFGPGTRLTVT.

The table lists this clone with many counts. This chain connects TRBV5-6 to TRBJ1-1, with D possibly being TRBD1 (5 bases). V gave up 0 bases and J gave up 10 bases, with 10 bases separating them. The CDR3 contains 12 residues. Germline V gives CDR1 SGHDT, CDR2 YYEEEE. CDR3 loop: CASSLAEGRAFF. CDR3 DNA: TGTGCCAGCAGCTTGGCGGAGGGGCGAGCTTTCTTT.

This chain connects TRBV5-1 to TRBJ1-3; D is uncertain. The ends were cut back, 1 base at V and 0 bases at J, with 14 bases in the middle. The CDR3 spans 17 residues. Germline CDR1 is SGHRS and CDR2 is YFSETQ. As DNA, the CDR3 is TGCGCCAGCAGCTTGATGTCAGAGGAGCGCTCTGGAAACACCATATATTTT. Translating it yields CASSLMSEERSGNTIYF.

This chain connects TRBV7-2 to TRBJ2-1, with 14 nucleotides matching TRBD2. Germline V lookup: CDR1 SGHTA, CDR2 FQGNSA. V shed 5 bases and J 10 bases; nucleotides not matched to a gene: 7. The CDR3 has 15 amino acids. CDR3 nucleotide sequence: TGTGCCAGCAGCCGGGGGACTAGCGGGAGCTCCGAGCAGTTCTTC. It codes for CASSRGTSGSSEQFF.

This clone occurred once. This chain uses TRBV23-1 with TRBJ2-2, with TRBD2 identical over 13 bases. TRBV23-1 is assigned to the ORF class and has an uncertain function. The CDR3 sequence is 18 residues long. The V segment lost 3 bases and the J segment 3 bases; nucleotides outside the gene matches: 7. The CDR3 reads CASSHAGLAGVDTGELFF. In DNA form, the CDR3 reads TGCGCCAGCAGTCACGCCGGACTAGCGGGAGTAGACACCGGGGAGCTGTTTTTT.

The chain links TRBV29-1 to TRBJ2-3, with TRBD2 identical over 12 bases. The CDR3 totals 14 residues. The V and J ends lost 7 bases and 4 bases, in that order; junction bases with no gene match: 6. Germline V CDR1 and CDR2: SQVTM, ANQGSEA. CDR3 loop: CSGQTSGRSDTQYF. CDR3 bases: TGCAGCGGACAGACTAGCGGGAGATCAGATACGCAGTATTTT.

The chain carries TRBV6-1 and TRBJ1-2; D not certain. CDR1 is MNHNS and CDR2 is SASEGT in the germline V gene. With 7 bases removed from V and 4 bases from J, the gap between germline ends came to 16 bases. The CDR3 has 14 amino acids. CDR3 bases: TGTGCCAGCAAACCCGAACAGAGATTCTATGGCTACACCTTC. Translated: CASKPEQRFYGYTF.

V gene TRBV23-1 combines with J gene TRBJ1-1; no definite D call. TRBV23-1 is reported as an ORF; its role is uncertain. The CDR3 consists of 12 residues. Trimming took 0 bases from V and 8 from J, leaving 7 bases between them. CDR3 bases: TGCGCCAGCAGTCAATCTATAGGGGAAGCTTTCTTT. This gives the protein CASSQSIGEAFF.

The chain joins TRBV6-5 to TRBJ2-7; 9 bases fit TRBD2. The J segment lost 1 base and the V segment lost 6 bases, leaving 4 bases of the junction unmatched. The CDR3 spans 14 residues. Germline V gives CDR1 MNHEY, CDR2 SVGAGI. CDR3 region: CASSGTSPSYEQYF. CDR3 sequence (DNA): TGTGCCAGCAGCGGGACTAGCCCTTCCTACGAGCAGTACTTC.

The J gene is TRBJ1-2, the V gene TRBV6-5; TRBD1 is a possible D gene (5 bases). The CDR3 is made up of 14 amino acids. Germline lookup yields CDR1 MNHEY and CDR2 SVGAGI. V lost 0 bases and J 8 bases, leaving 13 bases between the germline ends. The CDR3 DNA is TGTGCCAGCAGTTACTCGAGGCAGGGCCGCGGCTACACCTTC. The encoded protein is CASSYSRQGRGYTF.

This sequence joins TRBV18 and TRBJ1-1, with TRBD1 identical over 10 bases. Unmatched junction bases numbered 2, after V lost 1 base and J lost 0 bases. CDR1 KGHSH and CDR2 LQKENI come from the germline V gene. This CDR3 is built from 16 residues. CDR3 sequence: CASSPRQGALNTEAFF. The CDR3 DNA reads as TGTGCCAGCTCACCACGACAGGGGGCGTTGAACACTGAAGCTTTCTTT.

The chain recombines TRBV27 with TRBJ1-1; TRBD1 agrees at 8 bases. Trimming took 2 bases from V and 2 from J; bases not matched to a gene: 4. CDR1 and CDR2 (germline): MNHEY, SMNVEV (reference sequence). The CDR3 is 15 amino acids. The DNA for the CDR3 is TGTGCCAGCAGTTTACGCAGGGGGCGAAACACTGAAGCTTTCTTT. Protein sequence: CASSLRRGRNTEAFF.

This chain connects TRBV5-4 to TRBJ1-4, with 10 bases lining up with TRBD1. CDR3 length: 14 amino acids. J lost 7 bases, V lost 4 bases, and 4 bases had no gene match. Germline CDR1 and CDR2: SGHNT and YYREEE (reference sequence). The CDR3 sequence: CASSVDRGLEKLFF. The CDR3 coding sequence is TGTGCCAGCAGCGTTGACAGGGGGCTTGAAAAACTGTTTTTT.

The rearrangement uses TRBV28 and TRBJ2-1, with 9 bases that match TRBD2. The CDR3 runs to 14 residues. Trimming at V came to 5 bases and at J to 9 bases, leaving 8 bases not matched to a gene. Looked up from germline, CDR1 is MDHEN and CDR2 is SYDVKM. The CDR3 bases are TGTGCCAGCAGTGGGTGGCTAGCGGGATCTGAGCAGTTCTTC. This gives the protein CASSGWLAGSEQFF.

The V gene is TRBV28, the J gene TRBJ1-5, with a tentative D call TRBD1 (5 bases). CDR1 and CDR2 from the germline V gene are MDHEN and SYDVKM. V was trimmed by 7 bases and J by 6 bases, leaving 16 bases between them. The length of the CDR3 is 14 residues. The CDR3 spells CASKAQGLIQPQHF. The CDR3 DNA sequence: TGTGCCAGCAAGGCTCAGGGTTTGATTCAGCCCCAGCATTTT.

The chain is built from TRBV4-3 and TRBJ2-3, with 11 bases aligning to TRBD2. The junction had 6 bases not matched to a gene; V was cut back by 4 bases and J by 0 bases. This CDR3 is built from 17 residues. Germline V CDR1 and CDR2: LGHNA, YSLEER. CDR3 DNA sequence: TGCGCCAGCAGCCCCAGACTAGCGGGGTCTAGCACAGATACGCAGTATTTT. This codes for CASSPRLAGSSTDTQYF.

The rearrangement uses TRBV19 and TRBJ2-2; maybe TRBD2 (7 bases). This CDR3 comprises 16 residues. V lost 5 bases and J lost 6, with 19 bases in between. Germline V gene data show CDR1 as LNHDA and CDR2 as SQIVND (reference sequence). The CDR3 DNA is TGTGCCAGTAGTCCCGAGCGGGAAGAGGGGGCCGGGGAGCTGTTTTTT. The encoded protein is CASSPEREEGAGELFF.

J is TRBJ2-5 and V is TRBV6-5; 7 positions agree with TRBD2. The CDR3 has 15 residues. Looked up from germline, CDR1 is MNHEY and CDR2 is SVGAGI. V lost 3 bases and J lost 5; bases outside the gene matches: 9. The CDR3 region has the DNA TGTGCCAGCAGTTATAAAGCGGGACCCTGGGAGACCCAGTACTTC. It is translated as CASSYKAGPWETQYF.

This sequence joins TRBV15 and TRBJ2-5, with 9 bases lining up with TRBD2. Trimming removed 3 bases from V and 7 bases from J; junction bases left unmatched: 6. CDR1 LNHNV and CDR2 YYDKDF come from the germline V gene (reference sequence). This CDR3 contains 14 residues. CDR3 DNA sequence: TGTGCCACCAGCAGTGGCGGGAGGGGTACGACCCAGTACTTC. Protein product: CATSSGGRGTTQYF.

The CDR3 is CASSEWETSGYYNEQFF. CDR3 DNA: TGTGCCAGCAGTGAGTGGGAGACTAGCGGATATTACAATGAGCAGTTCTTC. The J gene is TRBJ2-1, the V gene TRBV6-1; 9 bases are shared with TRBD2. This CDR3 is built from 17 residues. J was trimmed by 4 bases and V by 3 bases; bases with no gene match: 10. Germline CDR1 MNHNS, CDR2 SASEGT.

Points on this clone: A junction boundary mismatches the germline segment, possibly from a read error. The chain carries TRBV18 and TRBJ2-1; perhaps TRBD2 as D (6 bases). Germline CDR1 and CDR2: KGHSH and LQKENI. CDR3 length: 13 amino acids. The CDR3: CASSAPGTNEQFF. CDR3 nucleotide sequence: TGTGCCAGCTCAGCACCGGGGACTAATGAGCAGTTCTTC.

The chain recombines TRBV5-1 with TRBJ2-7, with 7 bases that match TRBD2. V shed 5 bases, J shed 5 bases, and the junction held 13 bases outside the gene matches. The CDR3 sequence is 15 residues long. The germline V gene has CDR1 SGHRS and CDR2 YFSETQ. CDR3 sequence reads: CASRGMASGTDEQYF. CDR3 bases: TGCGCCAGCAGGGGTATGGCTAGCGGCACGGACGAGCAGTACTTC.

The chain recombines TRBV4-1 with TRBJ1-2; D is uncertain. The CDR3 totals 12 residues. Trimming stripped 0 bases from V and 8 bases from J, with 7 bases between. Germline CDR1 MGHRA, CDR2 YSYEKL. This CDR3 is CASSQDRVGYTF. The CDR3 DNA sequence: TGCGCCAGCAGCCAAGATAGGGTCGGCTACACCTTC.